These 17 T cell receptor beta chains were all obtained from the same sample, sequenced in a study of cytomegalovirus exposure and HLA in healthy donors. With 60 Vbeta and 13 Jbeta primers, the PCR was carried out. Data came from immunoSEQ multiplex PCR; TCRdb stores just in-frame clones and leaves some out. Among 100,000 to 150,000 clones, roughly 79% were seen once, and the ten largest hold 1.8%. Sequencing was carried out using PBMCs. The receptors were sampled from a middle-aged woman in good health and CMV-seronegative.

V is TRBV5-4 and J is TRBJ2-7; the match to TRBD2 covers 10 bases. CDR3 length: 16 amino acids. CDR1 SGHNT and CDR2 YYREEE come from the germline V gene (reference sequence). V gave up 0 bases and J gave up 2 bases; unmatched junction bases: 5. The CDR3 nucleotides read TGTGCCAGCAGCTTGGCCCGAACTAGCGGGACCTACGAGCAGTACTTC. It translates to CASSLARTSGTYEQYF.

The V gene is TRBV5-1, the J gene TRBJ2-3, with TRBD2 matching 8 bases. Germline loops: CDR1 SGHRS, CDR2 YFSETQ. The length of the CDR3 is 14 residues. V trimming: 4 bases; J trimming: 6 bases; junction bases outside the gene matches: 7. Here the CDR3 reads CASSREGGEDTQYF. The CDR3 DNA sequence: TGCGCCAGCAGCCGGGAGGGAGGGGAGGATACGCAGTATTTT.

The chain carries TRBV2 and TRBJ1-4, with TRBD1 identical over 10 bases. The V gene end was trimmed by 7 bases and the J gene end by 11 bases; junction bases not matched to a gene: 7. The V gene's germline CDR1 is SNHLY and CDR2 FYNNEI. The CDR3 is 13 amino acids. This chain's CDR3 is CASTLDRGQKLFF. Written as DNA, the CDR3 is TGTGCCAGCACCCTAGACAGGGGGCAGAAACTGTTTTTT.

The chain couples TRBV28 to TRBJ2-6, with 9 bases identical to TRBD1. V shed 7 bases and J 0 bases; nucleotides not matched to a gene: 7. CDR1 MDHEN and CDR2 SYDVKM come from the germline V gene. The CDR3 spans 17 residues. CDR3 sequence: CASNPGTGFSGANVLTF. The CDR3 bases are TGTGCCAGCAATCCCGGGACAGGGTTCTCTGGGGCCAACGTCCTGACTTTC.

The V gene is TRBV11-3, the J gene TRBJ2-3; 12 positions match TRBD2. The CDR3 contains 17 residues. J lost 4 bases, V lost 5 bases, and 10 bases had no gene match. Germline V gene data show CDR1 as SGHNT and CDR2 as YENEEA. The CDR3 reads CASSRRLAGERADTQYF. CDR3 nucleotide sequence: TGTGCCAGCAGCCGCCGACTAGCGGGGGAGAGGGCAGATACGCAGTATTTT.

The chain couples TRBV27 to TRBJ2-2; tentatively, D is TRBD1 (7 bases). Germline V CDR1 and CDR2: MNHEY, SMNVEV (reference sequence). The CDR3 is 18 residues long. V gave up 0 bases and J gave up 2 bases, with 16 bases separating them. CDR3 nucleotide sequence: TGTGCCAGCAGTTTATCGATCCGGGGGACAGCAAACACCGGGGAGCTGTTTTTT. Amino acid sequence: CASSLSIRGTANTGELFF.

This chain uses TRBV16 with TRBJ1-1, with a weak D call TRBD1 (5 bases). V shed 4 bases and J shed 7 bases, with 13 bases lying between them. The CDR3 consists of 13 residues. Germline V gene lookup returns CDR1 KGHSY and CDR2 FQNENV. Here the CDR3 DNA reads TGTGCCAGCAGCCGCGAGGACAAGATTGAAGCTTTCTTT. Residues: CASSREDKIEAFF.

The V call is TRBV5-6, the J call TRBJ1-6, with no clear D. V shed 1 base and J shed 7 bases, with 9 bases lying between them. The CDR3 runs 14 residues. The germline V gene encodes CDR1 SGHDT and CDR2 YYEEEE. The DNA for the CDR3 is TGTGCCAGCAGCTTGCGGGGTGCCAATTCACCCCTCCACTTT. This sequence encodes CASSLRGANSPLHF.

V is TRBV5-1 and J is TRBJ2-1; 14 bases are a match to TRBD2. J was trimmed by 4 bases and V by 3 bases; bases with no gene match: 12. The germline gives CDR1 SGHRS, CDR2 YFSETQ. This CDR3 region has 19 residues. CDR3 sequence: CASSSGLAGGEVVYNEQFF. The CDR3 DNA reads TGCGCCAGCAGCTCCGGACTAGCGGGGGGCGAGGTGGTTTACAATGAGCAGTTCTTC.

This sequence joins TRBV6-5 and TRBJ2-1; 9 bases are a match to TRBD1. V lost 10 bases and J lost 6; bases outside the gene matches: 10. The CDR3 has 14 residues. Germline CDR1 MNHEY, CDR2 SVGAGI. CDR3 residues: CATHPGQGANEQFF. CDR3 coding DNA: TGTGCCACCCATCCGGGACAGGGTGCCAATGAGCAGTTCTTC.

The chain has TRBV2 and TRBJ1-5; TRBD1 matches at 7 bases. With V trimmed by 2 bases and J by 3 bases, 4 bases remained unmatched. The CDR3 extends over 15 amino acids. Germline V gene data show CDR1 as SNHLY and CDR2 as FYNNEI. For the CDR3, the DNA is TGTGCCAGCAGTGAATCGGGACAGCTCAATCAGCCCCAGCATTTT. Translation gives CASSESGQLNQPQHF. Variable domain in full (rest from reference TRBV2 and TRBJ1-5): EPEVTQTPSHQVTQMGQEVILRCVPISNHLYFYWYRQILGQKVEFLVSFYNNEISEKSEIFDDQFSVERPDGSNFTLKIRSTKLEDSAMYFCASSESGQLNQPQHFGDGTRLSIL.

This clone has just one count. This CDR3 reads CASSSTGASSGETQYF. In DNA, the CDR3 is TGTGCCAGCAGCTCGACAGGGGCCTCCTCGGGAGAGACCCAGTACTTC. The rearrangement links TRBV7-2 to TRBJ2-5; 8 nucleotides agree with TRBD1. The CDR3 is 16 amino acids. V shed 4 bases and J 4 bases; nucleotides not matched to a gene: 11. CDR1 is SGHTA and CDR2 is FQGNSA in the germline V gene. The full variable domain, completed using reference TRBV7-2 and TRBJ2-5, is GAGVSQSPSNKVTEKGKDVELRCDPISGHTALYWYRQSLGQGLEFLIYFQGNSAPDKSGLPSDRFSAERTGGSVSTLTIQRTQQEDSAVYLCASSSTGASSGETQYFGPGTRLLVL.

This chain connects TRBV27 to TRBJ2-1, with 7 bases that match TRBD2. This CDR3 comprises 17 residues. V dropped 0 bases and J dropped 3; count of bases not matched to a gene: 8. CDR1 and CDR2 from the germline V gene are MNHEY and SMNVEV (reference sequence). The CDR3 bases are TGTGCCAGCAGTTTATCGGTTAGCGGGCGAGTCTACAATGAGCAGTTCTTC. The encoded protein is CASSLSVSGRVYNEQFF.

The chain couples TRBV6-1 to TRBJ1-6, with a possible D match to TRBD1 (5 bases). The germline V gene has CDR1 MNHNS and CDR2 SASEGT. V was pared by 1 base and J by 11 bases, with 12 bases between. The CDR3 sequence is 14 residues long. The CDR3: CASSEGGGTPPLHF. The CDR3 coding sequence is TGTGCCAGCAGTGAAGGGGGAGGGACGCCACCCCTCCACTTT.

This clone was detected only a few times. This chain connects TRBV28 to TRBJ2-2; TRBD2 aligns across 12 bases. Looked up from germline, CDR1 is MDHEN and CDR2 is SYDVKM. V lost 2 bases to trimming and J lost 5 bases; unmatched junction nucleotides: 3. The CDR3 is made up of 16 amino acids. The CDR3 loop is CASSLGLAGRTGELFF. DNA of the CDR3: TGTGCCAGCAGTTTAGGACTAGCGGGACGAACCGGGGAGCTGTTTTTT.

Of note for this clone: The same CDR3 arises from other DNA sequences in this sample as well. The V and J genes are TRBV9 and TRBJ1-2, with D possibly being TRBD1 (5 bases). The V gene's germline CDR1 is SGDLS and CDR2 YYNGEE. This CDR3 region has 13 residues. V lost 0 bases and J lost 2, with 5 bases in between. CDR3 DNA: TGTGCCAGCAGCGTAGGACAGAACTATGGCTACACCTTC. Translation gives CASSVGQNYGYTF.

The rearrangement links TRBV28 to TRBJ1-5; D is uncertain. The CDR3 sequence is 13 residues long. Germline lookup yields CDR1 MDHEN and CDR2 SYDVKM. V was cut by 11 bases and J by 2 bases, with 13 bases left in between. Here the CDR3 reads CACREVGNQPQHF. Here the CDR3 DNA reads TGTGCCTGTCGGGAGGTTGGCAATCAGCCCCAGCATTTT.